Below are 18 T cell receptor beta chains sequenced from a single sample in a study of T cell responses to AZD1222 COVID-19 vaccine. Data came from immunoSEQ multiplex PCR; TCRdb stores just in-frame clones and leaves some out. The table shows around 180,000 clones, with 94% occurring only once. Material: peripheral blood, obtained 28 days after the second AZD1222 dose. These receptors all come from an adult who received the AZD1222 COVID-19 vaccine.

This clone appeared once. The gene calls are TRBV11-3 and TRBJ1-1; D unclear. The germline V and J ends were trimmed by 5 bases and 2 bases, with 6 bases remaining between them. There are 12 residues in the CDR3. The germline V gene has CDR1 SGHNT and CDR2 YENEEA. CDR3 sequence (DNA): TGTGCCAGCAGCGGACTTAACACTGAAGCTTTCTTT. Translating it yields CASSGLNTEAFF.

The gene calls are TRBV20-1 and TRBJ1-2; no definite D call. Germline CDR1 DFQATT, CDR2 SNEGSKA (reference sequence). This CDR3 has 10 amino acids. Trimming took 5 bases from V and 1 from J, leaving 2 bases between them. The CDR3: CSAFNYGYTF. The CDR3 DNA reads as TGCAGTGCTTTTAACTATGGCTACACCTTC.

This chain connects TRBV6-2 or TRBV6-3 to TRBJ1-5, with 7 bases fitting TRBD1. From germline, CDR1 is MNHEY and CDR2 SVGEGT. The V and J ends lost 2 bases and 6 bases, in that order; junction bases with no gene match: 4. The CDR3 is 14 amino acids. The DNA of the CDR3 is TGTGCCAGCAGTTACACAGGGGAGGTTCAGCCCCAGCATTTT. This sequence encodes CASSYTGEVQPQHF.

This rearrangement joins TRBV5-1 to TRBJ1-5; D is unresolved. The CDR3 covers 15 residues. With 0 bases removed from V and 1 base from J, the gap between germline ends came to 8 bases. The germline V gene has CDR1 SGHRS and CDR2 YFSETQ. The CDR3 DNA is TGCGCCAGCAGCTTGGGAAGTGAAAGCAATCAGCCCCAGCATTTT. Amino acid sequence: CASSLGSESNQPQHF.

This chain uses TRBV5-1 with TRBJ2-1; 9 nucleotides align to TRBD2. Germline assignment: CDR1 SGHRS and CDR2 YFSETQ. The CDR3 contains 15 residues. Losses at the gene ends were 1 base for V and 6 bases for J; bases not matched to a gene: 5. DNA of the CDR3: TGCGCCAGCAGCTTGAGGGCTAGCGGGGCCAATGAGCAGTTCTTC. Translating gives CASSLRASGANEQFF.

The chain uses TRBV4-3 and TRBJ1-1, with TRBD1 identical over 7 bases. This CDR3 is 13 amino acids long. Per germline, CDR1 LGHNA and CDR2 YSLEER. V shed 3 bases and J 4 bases; nucleotides not matched to a gene: 2. The CDR3 DNA reads TGCGCCAGCAGCCATCGGGACAGCACTGAAGCTTTCTTT. This sequence encodes CASSHRDSTEAFF.

V is TRBV27 and J is TRBJ2-7; D might be TRBD1 (6 bases). The V end lost 2 bases, the J end lost 2 bases, and 10 bases lay between the germline ends. From germline, CDR1 is MNHEY and CDR2 SMNVEV (reference sequence). CDR3 length: 14 amino acids. CDR3 amino acids: CASSLTQGTYEQYF. The CDR3 DNA is TGTGCCAGCAGTTTAACACAGGGAACCTACGAGCAGTACTTC.

The chain is built from TRBV4-1 and TRBJ1-5; TRBD1 aligns across 8 bases. Germline V lookup: CDR1 MGHRA, CDR2 YSYEKL. With V trimmed by 5 bases and J by 1 base, 4 bases remained unmatched. This CDR3 is 15 amino acids long. CDR3 protein: CASSTQGASNQPQHF. The DNA for the CDR3 is TGCGCCAGCAGCACCCAGGGGGCAAGCAATCAGCCCCAGCATTTT.

The CDR3 nucleotides are TGTGCCAGCAGTGAGTGGCAGGACAGCACAGATACGCAGTATTTT. It is translated as CASSEWQDSTDTQYF. The rearrangement links TRBV6-1 to TRBJ2-3; D is unclear. The germline V gene encodes CDR1 MNHNS and CDR2 SASEGT. The CDR3 has 15 residues. Trimming pared 3 bases from V and 0 bases from J, leaving 10 bases between.

This chain uses TRBV2 with TRBJ2-1; 15 nucleotides match TRBD2. This CDR3 is built from 15 residues. Germline CDR1 is SNHLY and CDR2 is FYNNEI. V gave up 6 bases and J gave up 7 bases; unmatched junction bases: 4. The CDR3 DNA reads TGTGCCAGCAGAGGACTAGCGGGGGGGCCTAATGAGCAGTTCTTC. Its translation: CASRGLAGGPNEQFF.

This clone was seen a single time. The chain recombines TRBV2 with TRBJ1-4, with D possibly matching TRBD1 (5 bases). CDR3 size: 13 residues. Germline-derived CDR1 and CDR2 are SNHLY and FYNNEI. The V gene lost 4 bases and the J gene lost 7 bases, with 10 bases spanning the gap. The CDR3 sequence is CASSAGTIEKLFF. The CDR3 region has the DNA TGTGCCAGCAGTGCCGGGACGATTGAAAAACTGTTTTTT.

J is TRBJ2-7 and V is TRBV7-9; D remains ambiguous. CDR1 and CDR2 from the germline V gene are SEHNR and FQNEAQ (reference sequence). The CDR3 totals 14 residues. V lost 5 bases, J lost 0 bases, and 11 bases lay in between. CDR3 sequence: CASSPAFSSYEQYF. The DNA for the CDR3 is TGTGCCAGCAGCCCGGCCTTTAGCTCCTACGAGCAGTACTTC. The variable domain in full, with the rest retrieved from reference TRBV7-9 and TRBJ2-7, is DTGVSQNPRHKITKRGQNVTFRCDPISEHNRLYWYRQTLGQGPEFLTYFQNEAQLEKSRLLSDRFSAERPKGSFSTLEIQRTEQGDSAMYLCASSPAFSSYEQYFGPGTRLTVT.

The chain's CDR3 is CASRPPIRGSNTEAFF. As DNA, the CDR3 is TGTGCCAGTAGGCCACCAATCCGGGGCTCGAACACTGAAGCTTTCTTT. The chain couples TRBV19 to TRBJ1-1; D is possibly TRBD1 (5 bases). V dropped 6 bases and J dropped 1 base, with 18 bases sitting between them. CDR3 size: 16 residues. Germline loops: CDR1 LNHDA, CDR2 SQIVND (reference sequence).

This sequence joins TRBV5-5 and TRBJ1-3; no clear D. Germline V gives CDR1 SGHKS, CDR2 YYEKEE (reference sequence). The germline V and J ends were trimmed by 0 bases and 4 bases, with 20 bases remaining between them. CDR3 length: 18 residues. The CDR3 DNA reads TGTGCCAGCAGCTTGGACCCCGAAGGTCGGAAGAGAGGAAACACCATATATTTT. Amino acids: CASSLDPEGRKRGNTIYF. The whole variable domain, remainder taken from reference TRBV5-5 and TRBJ1-3, is DAGVTQSPTHLIKTRGQQVTLRCSPISGHKSVSWYQQVLGQGPQFIFQYYEKEERGRGNFPDRFSARQFPNYSSELNVNALLLGDSALYLCASSLDPEGRKRGNTIYFGEGSWLTVV.

The chain has TRBV6-6 and TRBJ1-3; 11 positions agree with TRBD1. This CDR3 has 16 residues. J lost 5 bases, V lost 4 bases, and 7 bases had no gene match. CDR1 and CDR2 from the germline V gene are MNHNY and SVGAGI (reference sequence). The CDR3 reads CASSSDRGRFRNTIYF. The DNA of the CDR3 is TGTGCCAGCAGTTCGGACAGGGGGCGATTTAGAAACACCATATATTTT.

Written as DNA, the CDR3 is TGCGCCAGCAGCTTCCCGTGGACTAGCGGGGGCTTCTCCTACAATGAGCAGTTCTTC. Amino acids: CASSFPWTSGGFSYNEQFF. V is TRBV5-1 and J is TRBJ2-1, with 13 bases matching TRBD2. From germline, CDR1 is SGHRS and CDR2 YFSETQ. The CDR3 contains 19 residues. V dropped 2 bases and J dropped 0; count of bases not matched to a gene: 8.

The rearrangement joins TRBV12-3 or TRBV12-4 to TRBJ2-7; D may be TRBD2 (6 bases). This CDR3 spans 13 amino acids. Trimming cost V 3 bases and J 3 bases, with 9 bases left between them. CDR3 in amino acids: CASSFWRGYEQYF. DNA for the CDR3: TGTGCCAGCAGTTTCTGGCGGGGCTACGAGCAGTACTTC.

This chain uses TRBV6-5 with TRBJ1-2; D remains unclear. CDR1 and CDR2 from the germline V gene are MNHEY and SVGAGI. V lost 7 bases to trimming and J lost 3 bases, with 9 bases between them. The CDR3 has 12 amino acids. The CDR3 coding sequence is TGTGCCAGCACCGCTAATGACTATGGCTACACCTTC. It specifies CASTANDYGYTF.